The source of this TCR beta chain is a study of shared clonotypes between healthy human individuals (dated by TCRdb to the early 2020s). As for the study more broadly: A couple of women and three men aged 18 to 49 years were included in the cohort. To increase sequencing depth and limit assay-specific biases, TCR repertoire library preparation and sequencing were carried out by different laboratories using diverse techniques. Blood TCR repertoires of about 5 healthy adults were deeply sequenced to estimate repertoire size and the extent of clonotype sharing between individuals. Between about 0.9 and 8.9 billion PBMCs per donor were obtained by leukapheresis. General study outcomes and caveats: Because the study included a small number of donors, the genetic and exposure-history diversity represented was limited. Pairwise subsampling indicated that sequencing depth was expected to affect the degree of clonotype sharing among donors. Only blood was sampled, and tissue TCR repertoires likely differ from those in blood.

Donors were healthy HIV-negative adults with no recently reported acute infections or vaccinations. Only Caucasian adults living in Nashville, Tennessee, USA were represented among the donors. For unsorted samples, tens of millions of PBMCs were counted, and genomic DNA was extracted using the QIAamp DNA Blood Mini kit. Blood was obtained by leukapheresis, after which PBMCs were separated by Ficoll-Histopaque density gradient centrifugation and cryopreserved in liquid nitrogen vapor phase. From V the trimming removes 0 bases and from J it removes 6 bases, while the gene matches leave 5 bases of the junction unaccounted for. CDR1 MNHNS and CDR2 SASEGT are derived from the germline V gene. The CDR3 spans 15 residues, from the cysteine through the phenylalanine. Only the CDR3 part of the read is kept: 45 bases, read in frame from the first base. This clone was counted many times. The target of this receptor is not known. No clone much larger than this one lies a single base away; base qualities are absent.

TCR CDR3 regions were amplified from genomic DNA by multiplex PCR using the deep immunoSEQ assay. Extracted genomic DNA from each cell subset was distributed evenly across all wells of several immunoSEQ 96-well plates, and each plate was treated as a replicate. For unsorted PBMC, approximately 290 ng of genomic DNA, equivalent to approximately 28,000 T cell genomes, went into each replicate PCR. Unsorted PBMC genomic DNA was sequenced across ten immunoSEQ deep assay plates. The purified libraries were quantified using a Qubit 3.0 fluorometer, sized with a Bioanalyzer 2100, and then quantified again using the KAPA Library Quantification kit. A separate single-read 150-cycle Illumina NextSeq 550 flow cell was used to sequence each immunoSEQ 96-well plate. The study's processing was this. The immunoSEQ output contained only junctional sequences without quality scores, so filtering could not match that applied to full-length reads. To assign V/J genes and CDR3, sequences were annotated using PyIR, a Python wrapper for IgBLAST v1.9, with IMGT germline references. Reads were removed for weak V/J assignments (E-value above 1e-6), missing CDR3, stop codons, out-of-frame junctions, or ambiguous translated residues. V3J clonotypes were defined by identical inferred V gene, J gene, and CDR3 amino acid sequence. The percentage overlap between two repertoires was calculated by dividing the number of shared unique clonotypes by the size of the smaller repertoire. Three approaches were used to assess repertoire richness: RTK rarefaction, the Chao1 estimator, and Recon v2.1 estimates of unobserved clonotypes. TCRdb re-hosts the immuneACCESS table, in-frame sequences only. Its copies lack some clones; in the studies checked, an unresolved V gene accounts for under half of them, and the cause for the rest is not known. V, J and clone size derive from that table, while D and trimming were established from the DNA sequence. The sample includes around 480,000 clones, with 75% to 80% observed a single time. Around 13% of the sample comes from the top ten.

Input material: PBMCs. The receptor comes from a woman between 35 and 50 years old in good health. Some clones in this sample may be carry-over from other donors' samples. The chain couples TRBV6-1 to TRBJ1-5, and 7 junction bases match TRBD1. The CDR3 has the sequence CASSEATGSRQPQHF. The sequenced DNA: TGTGCCAGCAGTGAAGCGACAGGGTCGCGTCAGCCCCAGCATTTT.